This T cell receptor (beta chain) appears in the sequencing data of a study of control samples from healthy donors and cancer patients. Germline values: CDR1 SGDLS, CDR2 YYNGEE. With 4 bases removed from V and 5 bases from J, the gap between germline ends came to 19 bases. The CDR3 totals 16 residues. Profiled with immunoSEQ multiplex PCR; TCRdb holds only in-frame clones, not every one. The sample comprises 100,000 to 120,000 clones, approximately 87% of which are singletons, and roughly 3.7% rests with the top ten. The sequence came from a woman in her sixties with lung cancer. Sequenced: PBMCs. The chain carries TRBV9 and TRBJ2-1; the D gene could be TRBD1 or TRBD2 (6 bases each). The CDR3 reads CASSSYGRGRNNEQFF. The CDR3 bases are TGTGCCAGCAGCTCCTACGGACGGGGGCGAAACAATGAGCAGTTCTTC. Together with reference TRBV9 and TRBJ2-1, the CDR3 gives the full variable domain: DSGVTQTPKHLITATGQRVTLRCSPRSGDLSVYWYQQSLDQGLQFLIQYYNGEERAKGNILERFSAQQFPDLHSELNLSSLELGDSALYFCASSSYGRGRNNEQFFGPGTRLTVL.